The T cell receptor beta chain described here comes from a study of blood T cell repertoires in COVID-19. The wider study: PBMCs, B-cell-depleted T cells, or T cells provided the cDNA or gDNA that made up the material.

Per the study methods: Reference gene primer amplification yielded estimated nucleated cell counts. Clones were read by immunoSEQ multiplex PCR, and TCRdb kept only the in-frame ones, dropping some. Clone size and V and J calls were adopted from that table, with D and trimming inferred from the DNA. The repertoire holds 150,000 to 180,000 clones, 75% to 85% seen once, with 12% in the top ten. Germline V gene lookup returns CDR1 MGHRA and CDR2 YSYEKL. Trimming shortened V by 0 bases and J by 10 bases, and 7 bases separated the two germline ends. The CDR3 spans 12 residues. Sequencing used peripheral blood. This chain uses TRBV4-1 with TRBJ2-1; D remains ambiguous. The source is a woman aged 55-70 years with COVID-19, enrolled during active disease. The CDR3 bases are TGCGCCAGCAGCCAAGATTGGCGGGAGCAGTTCTTC. As protein: CASSQDWREQFF.